The 8 T cell receptor beta chains below all came from one sample that was sequenced in a study of T cells expressing NK-cell markers. TCRdb re-called the 5' RACE reads and gives one entry per CDR3 protein, without DNA. The data show about 430,000 distinct CDR3 sequences, and the top ten clones hold roughly 1.4%. Material for sequencing was blood T cells: a sorted CD56 or NKG2C T cell subset, CD4+ or CD8+ T cells, or bulk PBMC T cells (not recorded which). These receptors all come from a woman aged 50 to 60 in good health.

CDR3 loop: CSVERDSGFGYTF. The chain uses TRBV29-1 and TRBJ1-2; without DNA, the TCRdb call of TRBD1 cannot be checked. The germline V gene encodes CDR1 SQVTM and CDR2 ANQGSEA. The length of the CDR3 is 13 residues.

This chain links TRBV27 with TRBJ2-3. CDR3 size: 14 residues. From germline, CDR1 is MNHEY and CDR2 SMNVEV (reference sequence). The chain's CDR3 is CASMKGSRTDTQYF.

V usage is TRBV12-3 or TRBV12-4 and J usage is TRBJ1-5; no DNA is available, so the TRBD1 call from TCRdb remains unchecked. The CDR3 sequence is 15 residues long. The CDR3 sequence: CASSLGGGGNQPQHF.

This chain connects TRBV28 to TRBJ1-5; checking the TCRdb D call of TRBD1 is not possible without DNA. Germline CDR1 reads MDHEN; CDR2 reads SYDVKM. The CDR3 is 16 amino acids. CDR3 residues: CASRTRTGGRNQPQHF.

Here the CDR3 reads CASGLAGGASYEQYF. V usage is TRBV7-9 and J usage is TRBJ2-7. Germline V gene lookup returns CDR1 SEHNR and CDR2 FQNEAQ (reference sequence). The CDR3 runs to 15 residues.

V and J are TRBV15 and TRBJ2-2; TCRdb names TRBD2, which stays unverified in the absence of DNA. CDR3 length: 15 amino acids. Germline V CDR1 and CDR2: LNHNV, YYDKDF (reference sequence). This CDR3 reads CATSRDRTAGGELFF.

This sequence joins TRBV10-3 and TRBJ1-1; the TCRdb D gene call, TRBD1, has no DNA to confirm it. Germline CDR1 ENHRY, CDR2 SYGVKD. The CDR3 extends over 14 amino acids. CDR3 region: CAIRGQGFNTEAFF.

The rearrangement joins TRBV6-6 to TRBJ2-1; absent DNA, TCRdb's TRBD2 call cannot be checked. This CDR3 spans 16 amino acids. Germline V gene sequence: CDR1 MNHNY, CDR2 SVGAGI (reference sequence). This CDR3 is CASILGGTSGYNEQFF.